These 14 T cell receptor beta chains share one sample of origin, sequenced in a study of CD8 T cells in ankylosing spondylitis. TCRdb reprocessed the 5' RACE reads via MiXCR and lists one record per CDR3 protein. The sample consists of around 180,000 distinct CDR3 sequences, around a sixth of them appearing once. The specimen sequenced was blood, either unsorted or a sorted T cell fraction (not recorded which). The receptors were gathered from a male donor between 10 and 30 years old with ankylosing spondylitis or in good health (not recorded which).

At least ten counts were recorded for this clonotype. The chain uses TRBV4-2 and TRBJ1-2, with D hard to call. This CDR3 has 12 amino acids. Germline CDR1 is LGHNA and CDR2 is YNFKEQ. V was clipped by 1 base and J by 8 bases, with 8 bases between them. In DNA form, the CDR3 reads TGTGCCAGCAGCCAAGTGGGAAGGGGCTACACCTTC. Protein sequence: CASSQVGRGYTF.

The table lists this clonotype with many counts. The chain is built from TRBV19 and TRBJ2-5; 8 nucleotides agree with TRBD2. In germline, CDR1 is LNHDA, CDR2 SQIVND (reference sequence). The trim removed 5 bases at V and 0 bases at J, leaving 5 bases unmatched. This CDR3 is built from 15 residues. CDR3 sequence (DNA): TGTGCCAGTAGTCTGGGACTAGGGTACCAAGAGACCCAGTACTTC. This translates into CASSLGLGYQETQYF.

The V and J genes are TRBV4-1 and TRBJ1-2; D remains ambiguous. The V gene's germline CDR1 is MGHRA and CDR2 YSYEKL. The CDR3 has 12 residues. V was trimmed by 0 bases and J by 7 bases, leaving 6 bases between them. The CDR3 reads CASSQDWVGYTF. The DNA of the CDR3 is TGCGCCAGCAGCCAAGATTGGGTTGGCTACACCTTC.

This clonotype was seen repeatedly, ten times or more. The chain is built from TRBV9 and TRBJ2-1; 10 bases are shared with TRBD2. CDR1 SGDLS and CDR2 YYNGEE come from the germline V gene. V lost 3 bases to trimming and J lost 2 bases; unmatched junction nucleotides: 5. The CDR3 length is 16 residues. This CDR3 reads CASSARLAGTYNEQFF. CDR3 bases: TGTGCCAGCAGCGCCCGACTAGCGGGTACCTACAATGAGCAGTTCTTC.

There are many counts of this clonotype. The gene calls are TRBV7-2 and TRBJ2-5, with 9 bases lining up with TRBD1. Germline CDR1 SGHTA, CDR2 FQGNSA. The length of the CDR3 is 14 residues. V gave up 3 bases and J gave up 7 bases; unmatched junction bases: 6. The CDR3 loop reads CASSLGDRVGTQYF. CDR3 coding DNA: TGTGCCAGCAGCTTGGGGGACAGGGTCGGGACCCAGTACTTC.

This clonotype was seen ten or more times. The J gene is TRBJ2-3, the V gene TRBV15; D remains ambiguous. This CDR3 has 13 amino acids. Trimming stripped 4 bases from V and 2 bases from J, with 7 bases between. Germline V gene sequence: CDR1 LNHNV, CDR2 YYDKDF (reference sequence). CDR3 protein: CATSTQDTDTQYF. CDR3 sequence (DNA): TGTGCCACCAGCACCCAGGACACAGATACGCAGTATTTT.

Only a few counts were recorded for this clonotype. V and J are TRBV29-1 and TRBJ1-6, with D uncertain. Germline V gene lookup returns CDR1 SQVTM and CDR2 ANQGSEA. This CDR3 region has 13 residues. The V gene lost 7 bases and the J gene lost 10 bases, with 17 bases spanning the gap. The CDR3 loop reads CSGQSDPWSPLHF. In nucleotides, the CDR3 is TGCAGCGGCCAATCAGATCCTTGGTCACCCCTCCACTTT.

The CDR3 protein is CASSYAPDNEQFF. The CDR3, as DNA: TGTGCCAGCAGTTACGCGCCCGACAATGAGCAGTTCTTC. The chain has TRBV7-9 and TRBJ2-1; no firm D call. The ends were cut back, 6 bases at V and 5 bases at J, with 11 bases in the middle. From germline, CDR1 is SEHNR and CDR2 FQNEAQ (reference sequence). The CDR3 totals 13 residues.

A single count supports this clonotype. Compared with germline, one end of the junction differs, possibly owing to a read error. The chain employs TRBV20-1 and TRBJ2-3, with D perhaps matching TRBD2 (6 bases). The CDR3 runs to 11 residues. Germline assignment: CDR1 DFQATT and CDR2 SNEGSKA (reference sequence). CDR3 protein: CSALAKTRRVF. The CDR3 DNA reads TGCAGTGCTCTAGCTAAGACTCGGAGGGTATTT.

This clonotype was detected only once. The chain is built from TRBV6-6 and TRBJ2-3, with 7 bases aligning to TRBD1. J gave up 2 bases and V 7 bases, and 9 bases lay outside the gene matches. This CDR3 is 15 amino acids long. Germline V gives CDR1 MNHNY, CDR2 SVGAGI (reference sequence). The CDR3 loop reads CASNQGQDTTDTQYF. DNA for the CDR3: TGTGCCAGCAACCAAGGACAGGACACCACAGATACGCAGTATTTT.

This clonotype was recorded many times. CDR3 in DNA: TGTGCCAGCAGCTACCTAGCGGGAAACACGCAGTATTTT. The encoded protein is CASSYLAGNTQYF. V and J are TRBV7-3 and TRBJ2-3; 9 bases match TRBD2. The ends lost 4 bases at V and 9 bases at J; junction bases unmatched: 5. The germline V gene encodes CDR1 SGHTA and CDR2 FQGTGA. The CDR3 is 13 amino acids.

This clonotype was found many times. The chain is built from TRBV2 and TRBJ2-7, with D possibly matching TRBD2 (6 bases). With 5 bases removed from V and 4 bases from J, the gap between germline ends came to 12 bases. Germline V lookup: CDR1 SNHLY, CDR2 FYNNEI. This CDR3 is built from 13 residues. CDR3 residues: CASSSGLKYEQYV. As DNA, the CDR3 is TGTGCCAGCAGTAGCGGGCTTAAATACGAGCAGTACGTC.

This clonotype was counted at least ten times. V and J are TRBV2 and TRBJ1-1, with 8 bases that match TRBD1. Per the germline V gene, CDR1 is SNHLY and CDR2 is FYNNEI. J lost 8 bases, V lost 2 bases, and 4 bases had no gene match. The CDR3 extends over 13 amino acids. The CDR3 loop is CASSERTGSEAFF. The CDR3 DNA follows: TGTGCCAGCAGTGAAAGGACAGGGTCCGAAGCTTTCTTT.

The genes are TRBV6-2 or TRBV6-3 and TRBJ2-3; TRBD1 or TRBD2 may be the D gene (5 bases each). With 5 bases removed from V and 2 bases from J, the gap between germline ends came to 14 bases. Germline CDR1 reads MNHEY; CDR2 reads SVGEGT. This CDR3 has 15 residues. The CDR3 is CASSGGRSPTDTQYF. CDR3 nucleotides: TGTGCCAGCAGTGGGGGACGGTCCCCCACAGATACGCAGTATTTT.